This T cell receptor beta chain was sequenced during a study of blood T cell repertoires in COVID-19. Study-level information: The United States, Italy and Spain provided the acute and convalescent COVID-19 samples. Sources were T cells, B-cell-depleted T cells, or PBMCs; the material itself was cDNA or gDNA.

V was pared by 4 bases and J by 1 base, with 12 bases of the junction left unmatched. The CDR3 is 17 amino acids. Germline V gene data show CDR1 as MNHEY and CDR2 as SMNVEV (reference sequence). Original analysis: Amplified reference gene primers provided the basis for estimating nucleated cell counts. Method: immunoSEQ multiplex PCR; TCRdb's copy keeps in-frame clones and lacks some. V, J and clone size derive from that table, while D and trimming were established from the DNA sequence. Counted here are roughly 380,000 clones, more than 70% occurring once; the ten biggest clones make up 3% to 4.5%. The chain joins TRBV27 to TRBJ1-1, with 7 bases aligning to TRBD1. The source is a woman aged 60-75 years with COVID-19, enrolled during active disease. The sample was peripheral blood. The CDR3 loop reads CASSSIVQGRPNTEAFF. The CDR3 DNA follows: TGTGCCAGCAGTTCTATCGTACAGGGGCGACCGAACACTGAAGCTTTCTTT.